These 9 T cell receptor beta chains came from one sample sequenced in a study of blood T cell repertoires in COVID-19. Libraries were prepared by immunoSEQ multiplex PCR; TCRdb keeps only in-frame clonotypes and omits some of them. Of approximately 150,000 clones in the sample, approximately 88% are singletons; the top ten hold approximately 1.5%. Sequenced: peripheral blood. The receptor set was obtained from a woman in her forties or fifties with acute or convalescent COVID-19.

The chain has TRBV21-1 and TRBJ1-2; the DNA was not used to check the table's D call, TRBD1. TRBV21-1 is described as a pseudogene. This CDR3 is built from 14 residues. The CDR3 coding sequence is TGTGCCAGCAGCAATAAAGGGGGAGACTATGGCTACACCTTC. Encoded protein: CASSNKGGDYGYTF.

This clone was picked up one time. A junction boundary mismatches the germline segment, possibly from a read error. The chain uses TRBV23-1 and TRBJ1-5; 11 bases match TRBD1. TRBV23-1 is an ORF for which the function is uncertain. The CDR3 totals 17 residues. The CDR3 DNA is TGCGCTAGCAGTCAACCGGGACAGGGGGGAGGTTGGCAGCCCCAGCATTTT. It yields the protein CASSQPGQGGGWQPQHF.

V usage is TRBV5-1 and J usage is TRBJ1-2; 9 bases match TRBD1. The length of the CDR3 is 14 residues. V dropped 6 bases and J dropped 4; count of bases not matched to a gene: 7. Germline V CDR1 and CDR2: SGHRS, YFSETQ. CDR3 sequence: CASTGTGNTYGYTF. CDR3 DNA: TGCGCCAGCACCGGGACAGGGAATACCTATGGCTACACCTTC.

The CDR3 here is CASSVFTFGRALERDTQYF. The CDR3 bases are TGTGCCAGCAGTGTTTTTACTTTCGGCAGGGCGTTGGAGAGAGATACGCAGTATTTT. The J gene is TRBJ2-3, the V gene TRBV2; a possible D gene is TRBD1 (5 bases). CDR1 and CDR2 (germline): SNHLY, FYNNEI. The V end lost 4 bases, the J end lost 5 bases, and 28 bases lay between the germline ends. This CDR3 contains 19 residues.

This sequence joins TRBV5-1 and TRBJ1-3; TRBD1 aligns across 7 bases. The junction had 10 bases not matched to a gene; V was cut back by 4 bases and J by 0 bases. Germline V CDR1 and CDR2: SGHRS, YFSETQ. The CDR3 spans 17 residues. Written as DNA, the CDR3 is TGCGCCAGCAGCCGGCAAACTCGACAGGGCTCTGGAAACACCATATATTTT. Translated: CASSRQTRQGSGNTIYF.

This CDR3 is CASSPRLSLNTEAFF. CDR3 nucleotides: TGTGCCAGCAGCCCCCGACTTAGTTTGAACACTGAAGCTTTCTTT. The J gene is TRBJ1-1, the V gene TRBV9; D is unclear. CDR1 SGDLS and CDR2 YYNGEE come from the germline V gene. The CDR3 runs to 15 residues. V lost 4 bases, J lost 0 bases, and 13 bases lay in between. Full variable domain (rest looked up from reference TRBV9 and TRBJ1-1): DSGVTQTPKHLITATGQRVTLRCSPRSGDLSVYWYQQSLDQGLQFLIQYYNGEERAKGNILERFSAQQFPDLHSELNLSSLELGDSALYFCASSPRLSLNTEAFFGQGTRLTVV.

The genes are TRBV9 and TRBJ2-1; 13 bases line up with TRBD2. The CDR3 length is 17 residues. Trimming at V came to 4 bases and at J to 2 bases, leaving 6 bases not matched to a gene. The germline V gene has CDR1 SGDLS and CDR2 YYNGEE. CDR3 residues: CASSFGLAGEAYNEQFF. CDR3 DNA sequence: TGTGCCAGCAGCTTCGGACTAGCGGGAGAGGCCTACAATGAGCAGTTCTTC.

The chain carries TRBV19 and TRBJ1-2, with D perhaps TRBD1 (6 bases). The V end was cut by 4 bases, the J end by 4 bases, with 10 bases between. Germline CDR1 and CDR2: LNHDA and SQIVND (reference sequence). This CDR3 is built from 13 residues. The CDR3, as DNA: TGTGCCAGTAGTAAGGACAGCCTCTATGGCTACACCTTC. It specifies CASSKDSLYGYTF.

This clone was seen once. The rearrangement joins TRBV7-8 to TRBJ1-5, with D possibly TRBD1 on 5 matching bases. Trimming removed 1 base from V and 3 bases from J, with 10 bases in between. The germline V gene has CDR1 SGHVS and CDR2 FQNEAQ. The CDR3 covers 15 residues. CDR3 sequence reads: CASSLGQGLNQPQHF. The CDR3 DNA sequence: TGTGCCAGCAGCTTAGGGCAGGGTCTCAATCAGCCCCAGCATTTT.